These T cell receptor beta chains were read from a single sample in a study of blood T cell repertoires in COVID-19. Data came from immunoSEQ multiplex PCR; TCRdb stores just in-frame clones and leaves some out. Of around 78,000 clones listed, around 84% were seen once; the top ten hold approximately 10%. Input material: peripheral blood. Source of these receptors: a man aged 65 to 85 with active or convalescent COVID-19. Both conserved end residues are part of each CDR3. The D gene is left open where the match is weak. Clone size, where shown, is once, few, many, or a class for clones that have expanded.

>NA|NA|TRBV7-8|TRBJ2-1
TGTGCCAGCAGTCACCGGGGAGTTGGGAGCTACAATGAGCAGTTCTTC
CASSHRGVGSYNEQFF
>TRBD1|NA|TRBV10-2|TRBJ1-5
TGCGCCAGCAGTGATGGACAGGAAAGTCAGCCCCAGCATTTT
CASSDGQESQPQHF
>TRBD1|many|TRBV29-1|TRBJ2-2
TGCAGCGTGAGAACCGGGACAGGGGTGACCGGGGAGCTGTTTTTT
CSVRTGTGVTGELFF
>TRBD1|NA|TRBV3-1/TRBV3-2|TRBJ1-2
TGTGCCAGCAGCCAAGACAGGGGGGCGAACTATGGCTACACCTTC
CASSQDRGANYGYTF
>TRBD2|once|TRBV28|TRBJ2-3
TGTGCCAGCAGTGGGGCGGGAGGGTTCACAGATACGCAGTATTTT
CASSGAGGFTDTQYF
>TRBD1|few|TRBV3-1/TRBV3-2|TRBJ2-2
TGTGCCAGCAGCCAAGCGGACAGGGACACCGGGGAGCTGTTTTTT
CASSQADRDTGELFF
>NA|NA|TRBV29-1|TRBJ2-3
TGCAGCGTTGCGGGTAGCACAGATACGCAGTATTTT
CSVAGSTDTQYF
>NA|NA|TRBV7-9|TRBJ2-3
TGTGCCAGCACCCCGGGAGATACGCAGTATTTT
CASTPGDTQYF
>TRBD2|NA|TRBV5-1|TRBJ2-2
TGCGCCAGCAGCTCGGGACTAGCGGGAGCCGGGGAGCTGTTTTTT
CASSSGLAGAGELFF
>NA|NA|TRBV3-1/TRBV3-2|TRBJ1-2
TGTGCCAGCAGCCACACAGGGATTCCAGGGTATGGCTACACCTTC
CASSHTGIPGYGYTF
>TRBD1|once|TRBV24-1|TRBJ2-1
TGTGCCACCAGTGATCCCGACAGGGGGCTCTACAATGAGCAGTTCTTC
CATSDPDRGLYNEQFF
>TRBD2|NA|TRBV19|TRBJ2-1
TGTGCCAGTACCCCTGGTGGGGCTAGCGGGAGATCCGATGAGCAGTTCTTC
CASTPGGASGRSDEQFF
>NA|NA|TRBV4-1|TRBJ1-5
TGCGCCAGCAGCCAAGATAGGGGGACGGGGAGTCAGCCCCAGCATTTT
CASSQDRGTGSQPQHF
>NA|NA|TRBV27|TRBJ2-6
TGTGCCAGCAGTCTGACTGGTGCCAACGTCCTGACTTTC
CASSLTGANVLTF
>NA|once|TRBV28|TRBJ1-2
TGTGCCAGCAGTCCGAGTCACTATGGCTACACCTTC
CASSPSHYGYTF
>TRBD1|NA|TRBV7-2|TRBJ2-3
TGTGCCAGCAGCCGGAGACAGGGGGCCTTGGCAGATACGCAGTATTTT
CASSRRQGALADTQYF
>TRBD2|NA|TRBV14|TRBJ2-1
TGTGCCAGCAGCCAAGTTGCGGGAGGTTACAATGAGCAGTTCTTC
CASSQVAGGYNEQFF
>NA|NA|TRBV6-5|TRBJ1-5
TGTGCCAGCACCAACAGGGATTCCCATCAGCCCCAGCATTTT
CASTNRDSHQPQHF
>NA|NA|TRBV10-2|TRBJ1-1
TGCGCCAGCAGTGAACAGAGGAACACTGAAGCTTTCTTT
CASSEQRNTEAFF
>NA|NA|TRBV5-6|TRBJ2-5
TGTGCCAGCAGCTTCGGACTGAACCAAGAGACCCAGTACTTC
CASSFGLNQETQYF
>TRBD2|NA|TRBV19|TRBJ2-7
TGTGCCAGTAAAGGGACTAGCGGGAGCTCCTACGAGCAGTACTTC
CASKGTSGSSYEQYF
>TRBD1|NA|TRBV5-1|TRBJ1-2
TGCGCCAGCAGCCAAGGACAGGGAGGCTATGGCTACACCTTC
CASSQGQGGYGYTF
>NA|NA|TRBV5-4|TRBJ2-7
TGTGCCAGCAGCTCGGACATCAGCAAGGGCTACGAGCAGTACTTC
CASSSDISKGYEQYF
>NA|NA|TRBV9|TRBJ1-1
TGTGCCAGCAGCGTAGGAGGGGGAGGGACATCCACTGAAGCTTTCTTT
CASSVGGGGTSTEAFF
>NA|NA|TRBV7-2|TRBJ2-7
TGTGCCAGCAGCTTAGCGCCGGGCTACGAGCAGTACTTC
CASSLAPGYEQYF
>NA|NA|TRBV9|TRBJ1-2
TGTGCCAGCAGCGTAGAGTCGGCTAACTATGGCTACACCTTC
CASSVESANYGYTF
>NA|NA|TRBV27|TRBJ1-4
TGTGCCAGCACTCAGCAGGGTAGTGAAAAACTGTTTTTT
CASTQQGSEKLFF
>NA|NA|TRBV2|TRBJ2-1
TGTGCCAGCAGTGAAGATGGGCGTGTTGAGCAGTTCTTC
CASSEDGRVEQFF
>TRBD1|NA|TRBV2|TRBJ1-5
TGTGCCAGCAGAAGGGACAGGGGGCGCTTTGAGAGTCAGCCCCAGCATTTT
CASRRDRGRFESQPQHF
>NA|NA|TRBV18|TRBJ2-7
TGTGCCAGCTCCGGTTTCGGTGCCTACGAGCAGTACTTC
CASSGFGAYEQYF
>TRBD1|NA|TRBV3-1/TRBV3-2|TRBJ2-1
TGTGCCAGCAGCCTCCGGACAGGGGGGAATGAGCAGTTCTTC
CASSLRTGGNEQFF
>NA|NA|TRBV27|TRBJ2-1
TGTGCCAGCAGTTTAACCACGTACGACGGGACTCGCCAGGCGAGCTCCTACAATGAGCAGTTCTTC
CASSLTTYDGTRQASSYNEQFF
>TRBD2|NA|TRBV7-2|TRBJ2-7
TGTGCCAGCAGCTTAAGCGGGATAGTAGCCTACGAGCAGTACTTC
CASSLSGIVAYEQYF
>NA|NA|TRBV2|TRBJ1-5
TGTGCCAGCAGTTCCCTTCCGGATCAGCCCCAGCATTTT
CASSSLPDQPQHF
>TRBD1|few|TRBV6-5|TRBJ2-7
TGTGCCAGCAATTCCCGGGACAGCCGCTACGAGCAGTACTTC
CASNSRDSRYEQYF
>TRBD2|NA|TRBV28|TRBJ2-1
TGTGCCAGCAGTTGGAGTAGCGGGATCTCCTACAATGAGCAGTTCTTC
CASSWSSGISYNEQFF
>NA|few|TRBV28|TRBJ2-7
TGTGCCAGCAGTCTGGTCCTTCGCGGGATGTACGAGCAGTACTTC
CASSLVLRGMYEQYF
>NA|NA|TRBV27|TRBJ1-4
TGTGCCAGCAGTCCCAGAGGGGGAGAAAAACTGTTTTTT
CASSPRGGEKLFF
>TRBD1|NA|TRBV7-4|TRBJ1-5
TGTGCCAGCAGCTTAGAAGACAGGGAAAGGATCAGCCCCCAGCATTTT
CASSLEDRERISPQHF
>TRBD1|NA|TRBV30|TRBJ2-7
TGTGCCTGGGGAAGACAGGGTGCAAACGAGCAGTACTTC
CAWGRQGANEQYF
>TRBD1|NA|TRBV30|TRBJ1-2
TGTGCCTGGAGCAAGGGGGCAGGGGTGAGCCATGGCTACACCTTC
CAWSKGAGVSHGYTF
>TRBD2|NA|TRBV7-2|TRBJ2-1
TGTGCCAGCAGCTCGACTAGCGGGACCCACAATGAGCAGTTCTTC
CASSSTSGTHNEQFF
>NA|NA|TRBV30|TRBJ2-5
TGTGCCTGGAGTGTTGGTAGCGGACAAGAGACCCAGTACTTC
CAWSVGSGQETQYF
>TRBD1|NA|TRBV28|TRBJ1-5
TGTGCCAGCAGTTTCGACAGGGTCCCACAGCCCCAGCATTTT
CASSFDRVPQPQHF
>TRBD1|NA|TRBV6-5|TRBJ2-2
TGTGCCAGCAGTCTAGGACAGGGGAACACCGGGGAGCTGTTTTTT
CASSLGQGNTGELFF
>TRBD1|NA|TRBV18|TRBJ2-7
TGTGCCAGCTCACCTAGACAGGGTTACGAGCAGTACTTC
CASSPRQGYEQYF
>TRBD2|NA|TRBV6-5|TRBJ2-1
TGTGCCAGCAGGTTAGCGGGAGGGGAGCAGTTCTTC
CASRLAGGEQFF
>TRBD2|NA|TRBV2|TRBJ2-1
TGTGCCAGCAAGGTCGGGAGGGCCAACAATGAGCAGTTCTTC
CASKVGRANNEQFF
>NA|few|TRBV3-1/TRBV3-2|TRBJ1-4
TGTGCCAGCAGGAGCGGGAATGAAAAACTGTTTTTT
CASRSGNEKLFF
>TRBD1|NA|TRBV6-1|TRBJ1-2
TGTGCCAGCAGTGAAACCCAAACAGGGGTGGGCGGCTACACCTTC
CASSETQTGVGGYTF
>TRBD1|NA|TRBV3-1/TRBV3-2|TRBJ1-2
TGTGCCAGCAGCCAAGATGAGGTTACAGGGGGGTTCCGGGGCTATGGCTACACCTTC
CASSQDEVTGGFRGYGYTF
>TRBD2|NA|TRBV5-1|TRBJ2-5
TGCGCCAGCAGCTTGGATCTTTGGACTAGCGGGAGCCTCGGAGAGACCCAGTACTTC
CASSLDLWTSGSLGETQYF
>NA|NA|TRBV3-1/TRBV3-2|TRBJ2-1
TGTGCCAGCAGCCAAGAAGGGGGAAGAGTCAATGAGCAGTTCTTC
CASSQEGGRVNEQFF
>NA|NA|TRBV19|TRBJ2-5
TGTGCCAGTAGTCCCGGGGAGACCCAGTACTTC
CASSPGETQYF